This TCR beta chain was sequenced in a study of blood T cell repertoires in COVID-19. At the level of the study: The samples span acute and convalescent COVID-19 from the United States, Italy and Spain. PBMCs, B-cell-depleted T cells, or T cells were the source of the cDNA or gDNA that made up the material.

CDR1 and CDR2 from the germline V gene are MNHEY and SVGEGT. V lost 2 bases to trimming and J lost 0 bases, with 13 bases between them. The CDR3 extends over 17 amino acids. Per the authors' pipeline: Scientists estimated how many nucleated cells there were by amplifying reference gene primers. This table comes from immunoSEQ multiplex PCR, and its TCRdb copy is limited to in-frame clones, with some not included. V and J calls and clone size are copied from that table; D and trimming were computed from the DNA. Of 200,000 or so clones in the sample, roughly three quarters were seen once. The sample was peripheral blood. This clonotype originated in a man aged 60-69 years with active or convalescent COVID-19. The chain recombines TRBV6-2 or TRBV6-3 with TRBJ2-2; D is undetermined. As DNA, the CDR3 is TGTGCCAGCAGTTACGGTAACTATAACGCGAACACCGGGGAGCTGTTTTTT. It translates to CASSYGNYNANTGELFF.